The rows below give T cell receptor beta chains drawn from one sample of a study of early T cells in non-severe SARS-CoV-2 infection. TCRdb independently ran MiXCR on the 5' RACE reads; one entry per CDR3 protein. The data contain some 120,000 distinct CDR3 sequences, more than 13% of them singletons. Sequenced: whole blood. Receptor source: an adult who was a healthcare worker with PCR-confirmed SARS-CoV-2 infection or an uninfected control (not recorded which). Both conserved end residues are part of each CDR3. Each record gives: clone size, V gene, D gene, J gene, CDR3 protein, CDR3 DNA. D genes are given only for firm matches. Clone size is given for some rows only: seen once, a few or many times, or a class if the clone is expanded.

.,TRBV4-1,.,TRBJ2-7,CASSQPGVYYEQYF,TGCGCCAGCAGCCAACCAGGGGTTTACTACGAGCAGTACTTC
few,TRBV9,.,TRBJ2-5,CASSVVWGEGETQYF,TGTGCCAGCAGCGTAGTATGGGGAGAGGGGGAGACCCAGTACTTC
many,TRBV27,.,TRBJ2-2,CASSLNGELFF,TGTGCCAGCAGTTTGAACGGGGAGCTGTTTTTT
once,TRBV6-6,.,TRBJ2-7,CASSYDPYEQYF,TGTGCCAGCAGTTACGATCCTTACGAGCAGTACTTC
.,TRBV29-1,.,TRBJ2-1,CSVDRGRNEQFF,TGCAGCGTTGATCGTGGACGGAATGAGCAGTTCTTC
.,TRBV20-1,TRBD2,TRBJ2-3,CSAALAGKTDTQYF,TGCAGTGCCGCCCTAGCGGGGAAAACAGATACGCAGTATTTT
few,TRBV27,.,TRBJ1-1,CASSQTMNTEAFF,TGTGCCAGCAGTCAGACAATGAACACTGAAGCTTTCTTT
few,TRBV4-1,TRBD2,TRBJ2-7,CASSQRSGVNEQYF,TGCGCCAGCAGCCAACGAAGCGGGGTCAACGAGCAGTACTTC
few,TRBV5-1,.,TRBJ1-1,CASSFSGPVNNEAFF,TGCGCCAGCAGCTTCTCGGGACCGGTGAACAATGAAGCTTTCTTT
.,TRBV4-2,TRBD2,TRBJ2-1,CASSRGLAGSYNEQFF,TGTGCCAGCAGCCGTGGACTAGCGGGCTCCTACAATGAGCAGTTCTTC
few,TRBV7-9,.,TRBJ2-3,CASSSNHGGGSDTQYF,TGTGCCAGCAGCTCAAACCATGGCGGGGGCTCAGATACGCAGTATTTT
few,TRBV5-1,.,TRBJ1-2,CASSLDGYTF,TGCGCCAGCAGCTTGGACGGCTACACCTTC
once,TRBV29-1,.,TRBJ1-4,CSVLGGKNGKLFF,TGCAGCGTCCTAGGGGGAAAGAATGGAAAACTGTTTTTT
.,TRBV3-1,.,TRBJ1-1,CASSQVMNTEAFF,TGTGCCAGCAGCCAAGTAATGAACACTGAAGCTTTCTTT
few,TRBV7-9,.,TRBJ1-6,CASSLEGNGSPLHF,TGTGCCAGCAGCTTAGAAGGGAACGGTTCACCCCTCCACTTT
few,TRBV19,.,TRBJ2-3,CASSSGFTDTQYF,TGTGCCAGTAGTAGCGGATTTACAGATACGCAGTATTTT
.,TRBV20-1,.,TRBJ1-2,CSAPSRQLNYGYTF,TGCAGTGCCCCCTCCCGGCAGTTAAACTATGGCTACACCTTC
.,TRBV7-9,.,TRBJ2-3,CASSSAGDTQYF,TGTGCCAGCAGTTCAGCCGGAGATACGCAGTATTTT
few,TRBV3-1,TRBD1,TRBJ1-1,CASSQSRQGAAFF,TGTGCCAGCAGCCAAAGCCGACAGGGGGCAGCTTTCTTT
few,TRBV9,.,TRBJ2-2,CASSVGTVFGELFF,TGTGCCAGCAGCGTAGGAACGGTTTTCGGGGAGCTGTTTTTT
few,TRBV5-1,TRBD1,TRBJ1-2,CASSLRLFSRDRNGYTF,TGCGCCAGCAGCTTGAGGTTGTTTTCTAGGGACAGGAATGGCTACACCTTC
few,TRBV20-1,TRBD1,TRBJ1-2,CSAISTGEGYTF,TGCAGTGCTATATCGACAGGGGAAGGCTACACCTTC
few,TRBV6-2/TRBV6-3,.,TRBJ2-1,CASSSNQANEQFF,TGTGCCAGCAGTTCCAACCAAGCCAATGAGCAGTTCTTC
few,TRBV6-5,.,TRBJ2-5,CASSFRTGMETQYF,TGTGCCAGCAGTTTCCGCACAGGGATGGAGACCCAGTACTTC
.,TRBV12-3/TRBV12-4,.,TRBJ2-1,CASSLLSDRGEQFF,TGTGCCAGCAGTTTATTGTCGGACAGAGGTGAGCAGTTCTTC
many,TRBV11-2,.,TRBJ2-1,CASSLNVGTYNEQFF,TGTGCCAGCAGCTTAAATGTAGGGACTTACAATGAGCAGTTCTTC
.,TRBV27,TRBD1,TRBJ1-6,CASRFSGGSPLHF,TGTGCCAGCAGGTTCTCAGGGGGGTCACCCCTCCACTTT
few,TRBV20-1,TRBD1,TRBJ2-1,CSAGMGQGENEQFF,TGCAGTGCTGGGATGGGACAGGGAGAAAACGAGCAGTTCTTC
once,TRBV19,.,TRBJ1-5,CASSMLRTNSNQPQHF,TGTGCCAGTAGTATGCTCAGAACGAATAGCAATCAGCCCCAGCATTTT
.,TRBV12-3/TRBV12-4,.,TRBJ1-3,CASSPREKRFGGSGNTIYF,TGTGCCAGCAGCCCTAGGGAGAAACGGTTCGGGGGTTCTGGAAACACCATATATTTT
many,TRBV11-2,.,TRBJ2-7,CASSLSSGPLYEQYF,TGTGCCAGCAGCTTATCTTCGGGGCCGCTTTACGAGCAGTACTTC
few,TRBV29-1,.,TRBJ1-4,CSVQQSANEKLFF,TGCAGCGTTCAACAGTCAGCTAATGAAAAACTGTTTTTT
.,TRBV20-1,.,TRBJ2-1,CSARDRTRDYNEQFF,TGCAGTGCTAGAGACCGAACTAGAGACTACAATGAGCAGTTCTTC
few,TRBV3-1,.,TRBJ2-5,CASSFSPSRPETLKTQYF,TGTGCCAGCAGCTTTTCCCCCTCGCGACCCGAAACCTTGAAGACCCAGTACTTC
.,TRBV5-6,TRBD2,TRBJ2-2,CASSPTAGGVNTGELFF,TGTGCCAGCAGCCCGACAGCGGGGGGAGTAAACACCGGGGAGCTGTTTTTT
.,TRBV6-5,.,TRBJ2-1,CASSMDHEQFF,TGTGCCAGCAGCATGGACCATGAGCAGTTCTTC
many,TRBV11-2,.,TRBJ2-2,CASSLTDFLNTGELFF,TGTGCCAGCAGCTTAACGGATTTTCTGAACACCGGGGAGCTGTTTTTT
few,TRBV7-3,.,TRBJ1-6,CASSPGEISPLHF,TGTGCCAGCAGCCCCGGGGAGATTTCGCCCCTCCACTTT
few,TRBV7-2,.,TRBJ2-5,CASSLVAGPPQETQYF,TGTGCCAGCAGCTTAGTTGCGGGGCCACCCCAAGAGACCCAGTACTTC
.,TRBV6-2/TRBV6-3,TRBD2,TRBJ2-5,CAIAGGWQETQYF,TGTGCCATAGCGGGGGGGTGGCAAGAGACCCAGTACTTC
.,TRBV4-1,TRBD1,TRBJ2-7,CASSQPGQGYEQYF,TGCGCCAGCAGCCAGCCGGGACAGGGCTACGAGCAGTACTTC
.,TRBV5-1,TRBD1,TRBJ1-1,CASSTRQGPTEAFF,TGCGCCAGCAGCACCCGACAGGGGCCCACTGAAGCTTTCTTT
.,TRBV10-3,TRBD2,TRBJ2-2,CASKKPAGGSTGELFF,TGTGCCTCGAAAAAACCAGCGGGGGGAAGCACCGGGGAGCTGTTTTTT
few,TRBV21-1,.,TRBJ1-1,CASTFNFSQTGTGDTEAFF,TGTGCCAGCACCTTTAATTTTTCTCAGACCGGGACAGGGGACACTGAAGCTTTCTTT
.,TRBV7-8,TRBD2,TRBJ2-3,CASSLISSGGEWSTDTQYF,TGTGCCAGCAGCTTAATATCTAGCGGGGGGGAATGGAGCACAGATACGCAGTATTTT
.,TRBV11-3,.,TRBJ2-2,CASSLEGIGELFF,TGTGCCAGCAGCTTAGAGGGGATCGGGGAGCTGTTTTTT
.,TRBV7-9,.,TRBJ2-7,CASSSFREQYF,TGTGCCAGCAGCTCCTTCAGGGAGCAGTACTTC
.,TRBV30,.,TRBJ2-6,CAWSGANVLTF,TGTGCCTGGTCCGGGGCCAACGTCCTGACTTTC
few,TRBV14,.,TRBJ2-7,CASSQVSKGPYEQYF,TGTGCCAGCAGCCAAGTTAGCAAGGGTCCCTACGAGCAGTACTTC
.,TRBV3-1,TRBD2,TRBJ2-7,CASSRLAEAEQYF,TGTGCCAGCAGCCGACTAGCGGAGGCCGAGCAGTACTTC